Below are 19 T cell receptor beta chains sequenced from a single sample in a study of T cell responses to AZD1222 COVID-19 vaccine. The assay was immunoSEQ multiplex PCR, and TCRdb's table has in-frame clones only and misses some. Here the sample spans more than 30,000 clones, 90% to 95% being singletons. The material was peripheral blood, obtained on day 0 of AZD1222 vaccination. All receptors come from an adult in good health.

The rearrangement joins TRBV6-2 or TRBV6-3 to TRBJ1-2; no reliable D call. Between the trimmed V and J ends, which lost 5 bases and 8 bases, there was a span of 15 bases. Per germline, CDR1 MNHEY and CDR2 SVGEGT. The CDR3 runs to 13 residues. CDR3 coding DNA: TGTGCCAGCAGTGACCTTGGAGGGTACGGCTACACCTTC. It translates to CASSDLGGYGYTF.

The chain has TRBV5-4 and TRBJ2-1, with unresolved D. V gave up 4 bases and J gave up 1 base, with 12 bases separating them. Germline V gene sequence: CDR1 SGHNT, CDR2 YYREEE (reference sequence). This CDR3 spans 15 amino acids. For the CDR3, the DNA is TGTGCCAGCAGCCCACAAGAGAGGTCCTACAATGAGCAGTTCTTC. It yields the protein CASSPQERSYNEQFF.

This chain uses TRBV6-5 with TRBJ1-2; 8 bases map to TRBD1. CDR1 is MNHEY, CDR2 SVGAGI, per germline. J was trimmed by 8 bases and V by 6 bases; bases with no gene match: 8. CDR3 length equals 13 residues. Here the CDR3 reads CASRRQGLGGYTF. CDR3 coding DNA: TGTGCCAGCAGGAGACAGGGGTTGGGAGGCTACACCTTC.

The V and J genes are TRBV27 and TRBJ2-7, with D hard to call. Trimming removed 1 base at V and 5 bases at J, with 12 bases between. Germline CDR1 and CDR2: MNHEY and SMNVEV (reference sequence). CDR3 size: 14 residues. The CDR3 is CASSLYKGGDEQYF. The CDR3 coding sequence is TGTGCCAGCAGTTTATATAAGGGCGGCGACGAGCAGTACTTC.

V usage is TRBV3-1 (or the pseudogene TRBV3-2) and J usage is TRBJ1-5; TRBD1 matches at 8 bases. The CDR3 covers 13 residues. Germline V gene sequence: CDR1 LGHDT, CDR2 YNNKEL (reference sequence). V trimming: 5 bases; J trimming: 8 bases; junction bases outside the gene matches: 5. Here the CDR3 reads CASSGTGREPQHF. For the CDR3, the DNA is TGTGCCAGCAGCGGGACAGGTCGGGAGCCCCAGCATTTT.

The CDR3 region has the DNA TGCGCCAGCAGCTTGGTGTCAGGGGGCGATGGCTACACCTTC. Encoded protein: CASSLVSGGDGYTF. The gene calls are TRBV5-1 and TRBJ1-2; the match to TRBD1 covers 8 bases. V was pared by 0 bases and J by 6 bases, with 4 bases of the junction left unmatched. Germline assignment: CDR1 SGHRS and CDR2 YFSETQ. The length of the CDR3 is 14 residues.

The V gene is TRBV5-4, the J gene TRBJ2-3; TRBD2 agrees at 12 bases. Germline values: CDR1 SGHNT, CDR2 YYREEE (reference sequence). The V segment lost 3 bases and the J segment 4 bases; nucleotides outside the gene matches: 6. The CDR3 extends over 16 amino acids. The CDR3: CASSSGLAGPADTQYF. In DNA form, the CDR3 reads TGTGCCAGCAGCTCGGGACTAGCGGGCCCCGCAGATACGCAGTATTTT.

The chain has TRBV5-1 and TRBJ2-1; 12 positions agree with TRBD2. CDR3 length: 16 residues. V was clipped by 0 bases and J by 8 bases; unmatched bases: 6. The V gene's germline CDR1 is SGHRS and CDR2 YFSETQ. The CDR3 region is CASSLALGLAGHEQFF. CDR3 in DNA: TGCGCCAGCAGCTTGGCCTTGGGACTAGCGGGCCATGAGCAGTTCTTC.

The V gene is TRBV18, the J gene TRBJ2-1; D is unclear. The CDR3 length is 12 residues. CDR1 and CDR2 (germline): KGHSH, LQKENI. The germline V and J ends were trimmed by 2 bases and 9 bases, with 8 bases remaining between them. In DNA, the CDR3 is TGTGCCAGCTCACCAGAAGGTGGTGAGCAGTTCTTC. Encoded protein: CASSPEGGEQFF.

This chain joins TRBV14 and TRBJ2-3; 7 positions match TRBD2. J lost 1 base, V lost 1 base, and 5 bases had no gene match. The CDR3 is 16 residues long. Per the germline V gene, CDR1 is SGHDN and CDR2 is FVKESK. CDR3 in DNA: TGTGCCAGCAGCCAAGGCGGGGGTGGCGGCACAGATACGCAGTATTTT. As protein: CASSQGGGGGTDTQYF.

This chain links TRBV7-9 with TRBJ2-5, with D maybe TRBD2 (6 bases). Germline V gives CDR1 SEHNR, CDR2 FQNEAQ (reference sequence). V lost 1 base and J lost 2, with 11 bases in between. The CDR3 runs 15 residues. This CDR3 reads CASSLVVGSQETQYF. DNA of the CDR3: TGTGCCAGCAGCTTAGTTGTCGGGAGTCAAGAGACCCAGTACTTC.

CDR3 residues: CASSLDVSGGASTDTQYF. The DNA for the CDR3 is TGTGCCAGCAGCTTAGATGTGAGCGGGGGGGCTAGCACAGATACGCAGTATTTT. The V call is TRBV7-2, the J call TRBJ2-3; 10 nucleotides match TRBD2. CDR3 size: 18 residues. Unmatched junction bases numbered 7, after V lost 1 base and J lost 0 bases. Germline loops: CDR1 SGHTA, CDR2 FQGNSA.

This chain connects TRBV6-5 to TRBJ1-1; D possibly corresponds to TRBD1 (6 bases). V lost 8 bases and J 5 bases, leaving 18 bases between the germline ends. The germline gives CDR1 MNHEY, CDR2 SVGAGI. The CDR3 extends over 14 amino acids. The CDR3 region has the DNA TGTGCCAGCGGGTACCGGGGGGCGCAAACTGAAGCTTTCTTT. Encoded protein: CASGYRGAQTEAFF.

The V gene is TRBV11-2, the J gene TRBJ1-6; D is unclear. Trimming cost V 4 bases and J 7 bases, with 14 bases left between them. The CDR3 runs to 15 residues. CDR1 is SGHAT and CDR2 is FQNNGV in the germline V gene. Written as DNA, the CDR3 is TGTGCCAGCAGCTCCCCCTTGGGCCAAAATTCACCCCTCCACTTT. Amino acids: CASSSPLGQNSPLHF.

This clone rates as medium-sized. V gene TRBV4-2 combines with J gene TRBJ2-4; 10 nucleotides match TRBD2. The germline gives CDR1 LGHNA, CDR2 YNFKEQ. This CDR3 is 19 amino acids long. V lost 1 base to trimming and J lost 1 base; unmatched junction nucleotides: 10. The CDR3 region is CASSQAEASGGLAKNIQYF. The CDR3 DNA sequence: TGTGCCAGCAGCCAAGCGGAAGCTAGCGGGGGCCTTGCCAAAAACATTCAGTACTTC.

The V and J genes are TRBV6-2 or TRBV6-3 and TRBJ2-2; D ambiguous. Germline CDR1 is MNHEY and CDR2 is SVGEGT. CDR3 length: 13 amino acids. The V and J ends lost 5 bases and 7 bases respectively, with 11 bases between them. This chain's CDR3 is CASSTTIIGELFF. As DNA, the CDR3 is TGTGCCAGCAGTACGACCATCATCGGGGAGCTGTTTTTT.

This chain uses TRBV7-9 with TRBJ1-1, with no clear D. With 4 bases removed from V and 5 bases from J, the gap between germline ends came to 20 bases. The CDR3 length is 16 residues. CDR1 and CDR2 from the germline V gene are SEHNR and FQNEAQ (reference sequence). The CDR3 loop is CASSSRGSGQVTEAFF. Written as DNA, the CDR3 is TGTGCCAGCAGCTCTCGGGGATCGGGTCAGGTTACTGAAGCTTTCTTT.

V usage is TRBV10-2 and J usage is TRBJ1-2; D call uncertain. This CDR3 region has 12 residues. Germline lookup yields CDR1 WSHSY and CDR2 SAAADI. V lost 2 bases and J lost 5, with 6 bases in between. For the CDR3, the DNA is TGCGCCAGCAGTGAGCGTGGTTATGGCTACACCTTC. This codes for CASSERGYGYTF.

This clone was observed once. The V gene is TRBV5-1, the J gene TRBJ2-5, with D tentatively TRBD2 (7 bases). CDR1 and CDR2 (germline): SGHRS, YFSETQ. The CDR3 sequence is 14 residues long. Deletions cut 1 base from V and 5 bases from J, with 12 bases between. As DNA, the CDR3 is TGCGCCAGCAGCTTGTGGGGGGGGGCCGAGACCCAGTACTTC. Translating it yields CASSLWGGAETQYF.